This T cell receptor (beta chain) was captured by sequencing in a study of blood T cell repertoires in COVID-19. Germline V lookup: CDR1 LNHDA, CDR2 SQIVND (reference sequence). Trimming stripped 11 bases from V and 0 bases from J, with 17 bases between. This CDR3 comprises 15 residues. Repertoires were generated with immunoSEQ multiplex PCR, while TCRdb's copy carries only in-frame clones and drops some. The table lists almost 90,000 clones, 80% to 90% of them singletons. This clone was recorded only once. Sequencing used peripheral blood. The receptor was isolated from a man older than 75 with acute or convalescent COVID-19. V gene TRBV19 combines with J gene TRBJ2-1, with D possibly matching TRBD1 (6 bases). The chain's CDR3 is CASLGAPSSYNEQFF. The CDR3 region has the DNA TGTGCCTCGCTGGGGGCTCCTTCCTCCTACAATGAGCAGTTCTTC.